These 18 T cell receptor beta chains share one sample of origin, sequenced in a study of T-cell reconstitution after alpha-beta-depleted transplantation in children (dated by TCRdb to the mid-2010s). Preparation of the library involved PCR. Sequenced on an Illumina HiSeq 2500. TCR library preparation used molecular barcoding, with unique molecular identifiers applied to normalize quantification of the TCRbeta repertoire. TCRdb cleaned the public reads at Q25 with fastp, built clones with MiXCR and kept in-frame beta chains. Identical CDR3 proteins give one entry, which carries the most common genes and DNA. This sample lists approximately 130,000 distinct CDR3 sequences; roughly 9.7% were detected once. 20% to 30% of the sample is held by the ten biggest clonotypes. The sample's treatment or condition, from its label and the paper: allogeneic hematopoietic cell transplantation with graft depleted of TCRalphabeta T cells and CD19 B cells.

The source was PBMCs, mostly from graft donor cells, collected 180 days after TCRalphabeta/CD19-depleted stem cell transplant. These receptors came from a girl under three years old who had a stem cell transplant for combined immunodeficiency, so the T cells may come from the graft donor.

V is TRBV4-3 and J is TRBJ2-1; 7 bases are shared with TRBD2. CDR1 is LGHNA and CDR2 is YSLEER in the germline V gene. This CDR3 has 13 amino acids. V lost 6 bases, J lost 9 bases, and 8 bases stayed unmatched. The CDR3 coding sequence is TGCGCCAGCAGTGACCGACTAGCAAGTGAGCAGTTCTTC. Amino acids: CASSDRLASEQFF.

The CDR3 nucleotides read TGTGCCAGCAGTCAATTAGCGGGAGCACGGTACAATGAGCAGTTCTTC. Its translation is CASSQLAGARYNEQFF. The chain combines TRBV27 with TRBJ2-1; 9 bases align to TRBD2. CDR1 and CDR2 (germline): MNHEY, SMNVEV (reference sequence). The CDR3 is 16 residues long. The V segment lost 5 bases and the J segment 4 bases; nucleotides outside the gene matches: 9.

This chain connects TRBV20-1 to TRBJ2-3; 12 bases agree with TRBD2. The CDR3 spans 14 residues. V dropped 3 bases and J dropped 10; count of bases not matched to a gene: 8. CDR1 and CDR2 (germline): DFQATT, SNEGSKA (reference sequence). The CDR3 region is CSASLAGGPMAQYF. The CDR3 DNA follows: TGCAGTGCTAGTCTAGCGGGAGGGCCCATGGCGCAGTATTTT.

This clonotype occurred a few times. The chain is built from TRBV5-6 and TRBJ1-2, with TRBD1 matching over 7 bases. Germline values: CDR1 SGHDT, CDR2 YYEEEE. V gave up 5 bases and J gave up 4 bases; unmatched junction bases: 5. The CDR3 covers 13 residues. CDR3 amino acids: CASSDRAFYGYTF. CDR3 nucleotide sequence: TGTGCCAGCAGTGACAGGGCTTTCTATGGCTACACCTTC.

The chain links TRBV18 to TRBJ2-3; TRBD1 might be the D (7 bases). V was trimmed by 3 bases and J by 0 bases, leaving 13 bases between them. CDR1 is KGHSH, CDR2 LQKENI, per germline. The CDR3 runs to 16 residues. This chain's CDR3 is CASSPGGGRSTDTQYF. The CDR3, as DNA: TGTGCCAGCTCACCTGGAGGGGGCCGAAGCACAGATACGCAGTATTTT.

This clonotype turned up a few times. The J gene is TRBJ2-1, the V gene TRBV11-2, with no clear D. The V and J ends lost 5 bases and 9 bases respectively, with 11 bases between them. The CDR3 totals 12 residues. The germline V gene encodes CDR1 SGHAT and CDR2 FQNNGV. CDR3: CASSPQVGEQFF. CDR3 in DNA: TGTGCCAGCAGCCCTCAGGTGGGTGAGCAGTTCTTC.

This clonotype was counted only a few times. CDR3 residues: CSAGDSQETQYF. The CDR3 DNA is TGCAGTGCTGGGGACAGCCAAGAGACCCAGTACTTC. The chain uses TRBV20-1 and TRBJ2-5, with TRBD1 identical over 7 bases. The CDR3 has 12 amino acids. Trimming at V came to 5 bases and at J to 1 base, leaving 1 base not matched to a gene. Germline V CDR1 and CDR2: DFQATT, SNEGSKA (reference sequence).

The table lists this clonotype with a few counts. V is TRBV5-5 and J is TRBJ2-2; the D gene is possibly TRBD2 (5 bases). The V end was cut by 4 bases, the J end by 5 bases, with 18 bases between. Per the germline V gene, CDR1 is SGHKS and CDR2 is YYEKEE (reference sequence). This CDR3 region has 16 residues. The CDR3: CASSLHLVGGTGELFF. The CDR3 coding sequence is TGTGCCAGCAGCCTTCACTTGGTAGGCGGGACCGGGGAGCTGTTTTTT.

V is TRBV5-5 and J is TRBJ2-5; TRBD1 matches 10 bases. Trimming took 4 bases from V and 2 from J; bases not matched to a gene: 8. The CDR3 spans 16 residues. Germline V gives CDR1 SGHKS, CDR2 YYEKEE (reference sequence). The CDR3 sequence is CASSKSPGQGQETQYF. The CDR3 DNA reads TGTGCCAGCAGCAAATCACCGGGACAGGGGCAAGAGACCCAGTACTTC.

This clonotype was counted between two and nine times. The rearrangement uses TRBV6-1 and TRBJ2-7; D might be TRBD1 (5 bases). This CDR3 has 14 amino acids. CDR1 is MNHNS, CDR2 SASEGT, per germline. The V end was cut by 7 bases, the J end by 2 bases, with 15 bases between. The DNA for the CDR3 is TGTGCCAGCACCCATGGGGCAGCCCCCTACGAGCAGTACTTC. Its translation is CASTHGAAPYEQYF.

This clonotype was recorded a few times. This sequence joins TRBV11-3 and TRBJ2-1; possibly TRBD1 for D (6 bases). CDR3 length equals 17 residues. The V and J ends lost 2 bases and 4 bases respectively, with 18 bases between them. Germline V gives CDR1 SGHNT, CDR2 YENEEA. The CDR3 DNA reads TGTGCCAGCAGCTTACGCTGGGACACCGGGTCTTACAATGAGCAGTTCTTC. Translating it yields CASSLRWDTGSYNEQFF.

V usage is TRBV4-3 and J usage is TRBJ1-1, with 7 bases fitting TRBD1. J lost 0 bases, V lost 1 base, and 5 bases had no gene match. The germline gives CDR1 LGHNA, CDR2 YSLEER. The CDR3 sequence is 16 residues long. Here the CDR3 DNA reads TGCGCCAGCAGCCAAGCCCCCACAGGGGTGAACACTGAAGCTTTCTTT. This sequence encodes CASSQAPTGVNTEAFF.

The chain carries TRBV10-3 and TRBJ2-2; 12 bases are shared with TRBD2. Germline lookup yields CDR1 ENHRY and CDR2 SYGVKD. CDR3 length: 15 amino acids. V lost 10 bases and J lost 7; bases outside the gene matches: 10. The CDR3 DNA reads TGTGCCACCTGGACTAGCGGGACGTCAAACGGGGAGCTGTTTTTT. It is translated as CATWTSGTSNGELFF.

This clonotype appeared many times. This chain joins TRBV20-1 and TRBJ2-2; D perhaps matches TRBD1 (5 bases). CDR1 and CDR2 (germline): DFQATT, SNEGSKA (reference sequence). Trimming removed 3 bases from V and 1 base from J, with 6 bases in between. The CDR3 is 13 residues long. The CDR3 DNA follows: TGCAGTGCTAGCAGGGAGAACACCGGGGAGCTGTTTTTT. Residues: CSASRENTGELFF.

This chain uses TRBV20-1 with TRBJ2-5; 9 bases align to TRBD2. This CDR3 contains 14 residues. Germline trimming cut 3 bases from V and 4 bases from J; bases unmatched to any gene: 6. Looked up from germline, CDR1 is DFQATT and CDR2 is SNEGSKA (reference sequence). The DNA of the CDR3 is TGCAGTGCTAGGGAGGTAGCGGGGGTAGAGACCCAGTACTTC. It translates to CSAREVAGVETQYF.

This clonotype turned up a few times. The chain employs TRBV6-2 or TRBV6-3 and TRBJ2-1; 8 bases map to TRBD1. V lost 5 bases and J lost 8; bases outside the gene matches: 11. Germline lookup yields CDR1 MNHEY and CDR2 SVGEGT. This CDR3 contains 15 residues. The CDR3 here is CASSLILGQGHEQFF. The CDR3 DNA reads TGTGCCAGCAGTCTCATACTCGGACAGGGCCATGAGCAGTTCTTC.

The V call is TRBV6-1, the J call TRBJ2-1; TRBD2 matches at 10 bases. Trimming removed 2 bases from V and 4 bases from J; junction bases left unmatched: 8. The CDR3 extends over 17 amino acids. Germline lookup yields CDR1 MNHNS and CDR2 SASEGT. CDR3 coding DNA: TGTGCCAGCAGTGAATGGGAGCGGGGGGGACCTTACAATGAGCAGTTCTTC. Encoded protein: CASSEWERGGPYNEQFF.

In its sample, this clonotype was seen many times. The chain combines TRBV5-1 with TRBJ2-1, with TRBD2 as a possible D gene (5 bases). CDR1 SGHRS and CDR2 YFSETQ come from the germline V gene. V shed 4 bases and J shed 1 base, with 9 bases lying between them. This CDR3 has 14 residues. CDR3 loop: CASSLADSYNEQFF. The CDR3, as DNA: TGCGCCAGCAGCCTAGCTGATTCCTACAATGAGCAGTTCTTC.